The 11 T cell receptor beta chains below come from one sample, sequenced in a study of T-cell memory formation after mild COVID-19. MiXCR was run by TCRdb on the 5' RACE reads, yielding one entry per CDR3 protein. Of around 420,000 distinct CDR3 sequences in the sample, 20% to 25% were seen once. Source material: PBMCs or a T cell subset sorted from them (not recorded which). These receptors originate from an adult woman who had mild COVID-19 (a few samples of this study predate the infection). Cell type and time point are not known.

This clonotype was counted only a few times. The V gene is TRBV5-1, the J gene TRBJ1-1; unclear D gene. The CDR3 spans 14 residues. Trimming cost V 2 bases and J 4 bases, with 12 bases left between them. The germline V gene encodes CDR1 SGHRS and CDR2 YFSETQ. The DNA of the CDR3 is TGCGCCAGCAGCTTCGCCTCTTCGAGCACTGAAGCTTTCTTT. It codes for CASSFASSSTEAFF.

This clonotype has just a few counts. This chain uses TRBV6-1 with TRBJ2-2; 9 bases map to TRBD1. Germline assignment: CDR1 MNHNS and CDR2 SASEGT. This CDR3 spans 16 amino acids. The junction had 7 bases not matched to a gene; V was cut back by 2 bases and J by 6 bases. The CDR3 DNA reads as TGTGCCAGCAGTGAATGGGACAGGGAAAGGTCCGGGGAGCTGTTTTTT. It specifies CASSEWDRERSGELFF.

V and J are TRBV6-6 and TRBJ2-5, with TRBD2 matching 9 bases. Germline-derived CDR1 and CDR2 are MNHNY and SVGAGI (reference sequence). V dropped 7 bases and J dropped 8; count of bases not matched to a gene: 14. This CDR3 has 15 residues. For the CDR3, the DNA is TGTGCCAGCACCCACACTAGCGGGCAGTGGGATACCCAGTACTTC. It encodes CASTHTSGQWDTQYF.

This clonotype was counted a few times. The rearrangement joins TRBV25-1 to TRBJ2-7, with 8 nucleotides matching TRBD2. The CDR3 has 16 amino acids. The J segment lost 2 bases and the V segment lost 0 bases, leaving 6 bases of the junction unmatched. The V gene's germline CDR1 is MGHDK and CDR2 SYGVNS. The CDR3 region is CASSEYKAGGTYEQYF. CDR3 DNA sequence: TGTGCCAGCAGTGAATATAAGGCGGGAGGAACCTACGAGCAGTACTTC.

The sample holds a few counts of this clonotype. DNA for the CDR3: TGTGCCAGCAGCTACGGACCGGATCGGCCCCAGCATTTT. It specifies CASSYGPDRPQHF. V gene TRBV27 combines with J gene TRBJ1-5, with unresolved D. Germline CDR1 MNHEY, CDR2 SMNVEV (reference sequence). The CDR3 length is 13 residues. Trimming removed 6 bases at V and 9 bases at J, with 15 bases between.

J is TRBJ1-2 and V is TRBV29-1; D is unclear. This CDR3 has 14 amino acids. The germline CDR1 and CDR2 sequences are SQVTM and ANQGSEA. V was trimmed by 7 bases and J by 5 bases, leaving 20 bases between them. Here the CDR3 reads CSAATENFWYGYTF. CDR3 in DNA: TGCAGCGCTGCAACCGAAAACTTTTGGTATGGCTACACCTTC.

The V gene is TRBV12-3 or TRBV12-4, the J gene TRBJ1-5; D remains unclear. V was cut by 4 bases and J by 1 base, with 8 bases left in between. The CDR3 is made up of 14 amino acids. The CDR3 sequence: CASSWEVSNQPQHF. The CDR3 region has the DNA TGTGCCAGCAGTTGGGAGGTCAGCAATCAGCCCCAGCATTTT.

In this sample, this clonotype turned up a few times. The J gene is TRBJ1-2, the V gene TRBV6-5; 7 bases agree with TRBD1. Germline V lookup: CDR1 MNHEY, CDR2 SVGAGI. The CDR3 covers 16 residues. Trimming took 6 bases from V and 4 from J; bases not matched to a gene: 14. CDR3 in amino acids: CASRGTGARDVYGYTF. The CDR3 nucleotides are TGTGCCAGCAGGGGTACAGGGGCCCGCGATGTCTATGGCTACACCTTC.

This clonotype has more than one count but fewer than ten. The V and J genes are TRBV24-1 and TRBJ2-1; D uncertain. V was clipped by 3 bases and J by 4 bases, with 9 bases between them. The germline CDR1 and CDR2 sequences are KGHDR and SFDVKD. The CDR3 covers 14 residues. CDR3 DNA sequence: TGTGCCACCAGTGATCCCCCTAGATACAATGAGCAGTTCTTC. Its translation is CATSDPPRYNEQFF.

The rearrangement joins TRBV7-2 to TRBJ2-7; 10 nucleotides align to TRBD2. V lost 3 bases to trimming and J lost 7 bases; unmatched junction nucleotides: 9. Germline CDR1 is SGHTA and CDR2 is FQGNSA. The CDR3 sequence is 15 residues long. The CDR3 sequence is CASSFSSGGAGEQYF. DNA for the CDR3: TGTGCCAGCAGCTTTTCCAGCGGGGGGGCCGGTGAGCAGTACTTC.

This chain uses TRBV6-5 with TRBJ2-3; 10 bases map to TRBD2. CDR3 size: 15 residues. The junction had 8 bases not matched to a gene; V was cut back by 6 bases and J by 5 bases. CDR1 is MNHEY, CDR2 SVGAGI, per germline. The CDR3 sequence: CASRQAGGKGDTQYF. The CDR3 DNA reads TGTGCCAGCAGACAAGCGGGAGGGAAGGGAGATACGCAGTATTTT.